Below, 27 T cell receptor beta chains from the same sample are listed, as sequenced in a study of control samples from healthy donors and cancer patients. Data came from immunoSEQ multiplex PCR; TCRdb stores just in-frame clones and leaves some out. Here the sample spans tens of thousands of clones, about 90% being singletons. Sequenced material: blood. These receptors were taken from a man in his fifties or sixties in good health.

The rearrangement links TRBV19 to TRBJ1-5; D may be TRBD1 (5 bases). Deletions cut 3 bases from V and 11 bases from J, with 17 bases between. The CDR3 is made up of 14 amino acids. The V gene's germline CDR1 is LNHDA and CDR2 SQIVND (reference sequence). This CDR3 reads CASSIRQGLWAQHF. For the CDR3, the DNA is TGTGCCAGTAGTATTAGGCAGGGCCTCTGGGCCCAGCATTTT.

The gene calls are TRBV7-2 and TRBJ2-7, with 9 bases fitting TRBD1. Looked up from germline, CDR1 is SGHTA and CDR2 is FQGNSA. There are 14 residues in the CDR3. J gave up 8 bases and V 3 bases, and 8 bases lay outside the gene matches. DNA of the CDR3: TGTGCCAGCAGCTTCTCGGGACAGGGTAAAAAGCAGTACTTC. Its translation is CASSFSGQGKKQYF.

The chain combines TRBV5-4 with TRBJ2-3, with unresolved D. CDR3 length: 14 residues. The V end was cut by 1 base, the J end by 1 base, with 7 bases between. CDR1 and CDR2 from the germline V gene are SGHNT and YYREEE (reference sequence). This CDR3 is CASSLPRRTDTQYF. In DNA, the CDR3 is TGTGCCAGCAGCTTGCCTCGGCGCACAGATACGCAGTATTTT. The full variable domain, completed using reference TRBV5-4 and TRBJ2-3, is ETGVTQSPTHLIKTRGQQVTLRCSSQSGHNTVSWYQQALGQGPQFIFQYYREEENGRGNFPPRFSGLQFPNYSSELNVNALELDDSALYLCASSLPRRTDTQYFGPGTRLTVL.

This clone was seen once. This rearrangement joins TRBV9 to TRBJ1-1; 7 nucleotides align to TRBD1. Trimming took 4 bases from V and 6 from J; bases not matched to a gene: 6. The germline CDR1 and CDR2 sequences are SGDLS and YYNGEE. The CDR3 is 13 residues long. The CDR3 sequence: CASSSTGVAEAFF. For the CDR3, the DNA is TGTGCCAGCAGCTCCACAGGGGTGGCTGAAGCTTTCTTT. Supplemented by reference TRBV9 and TRBJ1-1, the full variable domain reads DSGVTQTPKHLITATGQRVTLRCSPRSGDLSVYWYQQSLDQGLQFLIQYYNGEERAKGNILERFSAQQFPDLHSELNLSSLELGDSALYFCASSSTGVAEAFFGQGTRLTVV.

The chain links TRBV19 to TRBJ2-5, with 14 bases that match TRBD2. With 5 bases clipped from V and 2 bases from J, the junction kept 4 bases outside the gene matches. Per the germline V gene, CDR1 is LNHDA and CDR2 is SQIVND (reference sequence). The CDR3 sequence is 16 residues long. Here the CDR3 DNA reads TGTGCCAGTAGTTCTCGGACTAGCGGGGGGCAAGAGACCCAGTACTTC. Residues: CASSSRTSGGQETQYF.

The chain employs TRBV28 and TRBJ1-2; D call uncertain. Trimming shortened V by 3 bases and J by 6 bases, and 8 bases separated the two germline ends. Looked up from germline, CDR1 is MDHEN and CDR2 is SYDVKM. This CDR3 has 12 amino acids. CDR3 DNA: TGTGCCAGCAGTTTTTCGGCCAATGGCTACACCTTC. This translates into CASSFSANGYTF.

This chain uses TRBV2 with TRBJ1-1; D remains ambiguous. V lost 4 bases, J lost 5 bases, and 11 bases lay in between. Germline CDR1 reads SNHLY; CDR2 reads FYNNEI. This CDR3 spans 13 amino acids. CDR3 DNA: TGTGCCAGCAGTGTAACAGTAGCTACTGAAGCTTTCTTT. This encodes CASSVTVATEAFF.

This chain uses TRBV7-2 with TRBJ1-2; no definite D call. The CDR3 totals 13 residues. V was pared by 11 bases and J by 0 bases, with 13 bases between. Germline V gene sequence: CDR1 SGHTA, CDR2 FQGNSA. The CDR3 nucleotides are TGTGCCCAAGCTCGTGACCCTAACTATGGCTACACCTTC. It translates to CAQARDPNYGYTF.

The chain carries TRBV3-1 (or the pseudogene TRBV3-2) and TRBJ1-4; D perhaps matches TRBD1 (5 bases). Per the germline V gene, CDR1 is LGHDT and CDR2 is YNNKEL (reference sequence). V lost 6 bases to trimming and J lost 5 bases, with 16 bases between them. This CDR3 contains 15 residues. The CDR3 sequence: CASRRAGGNNEKLFF. For the CDR3, the DNA is TGTGCCAGCAGACGCGCCGGGGGGAACAATGAAAAACTGTTTTTT.

The chain carries TRBV5-5 and TRBJ2-3; TRBD2 aligns across 12 bases. Germline assignment: CDR1 SGHKS and CDR2 YYEKEE (reference sequence). V was clipped by 3 bases and J by 6 bases; unmatched bases: 8. This CDR3 region has 16 residues. The DNA of the CDR3 is TGTGCCAGCAGCTATACTAGCGGGGGGAGGTGGGATACGCAGTATTTT. Translated: CASSYTSGGRWDTQYF.

CDR3: CASSPDGPNTEAFF. CDR3 nucleotide sequence: TGCGCCAGCAGCCCAGACGGGCCGAACACTGAAGCTTTCTTT. The chain combines TRBV5-1 with TRBJ1-1; the D is unclear. The CDR3 runs to 14 residues. Per the germline V gene, CDR1 is SGHRS and CDR2 is YFSETQ. V shed 4 bases and J shed 1 base, with 11 bases lying between them.

The chain recombines TRBV30 with TRBJ1-2; 9 nucleotides agree with TRBD1. Trimming took 3 bases from V and 6 from J; bases not matched to a gene: 5. The CDR3 runs to 13 residues. Germline-derived CDR1 and CDR2 are GTSNPN and SVGIG (reference sequence). The CDR3 spells CAWSEGQGNGYTF. The CDR3 DNA sequence: TGTGCCTGGAGCGAGGGACAGGGAAATGGCTACACCTTC.

The J gene is TRBJ2-5, the V gene TRBV5-3; D perhaps matches TRBD2 (5 bases). TRBV5-3 is identified as an open reading frame with a role that is uncertain. CDR3 size: 13 residues. V gave up 2 bases and J gave up 2 bases, with 7 bases separating them. CDR3 nucleotide sequence: TGTGCCAGAAGCTTCGACTATCAAGAGACCCAGTACTTC. Translated, it gives CARSFDYQETQYF.

This clone is a singleton in its sample. The CDR3 nucleotides read TGTGCCAGCAGCCGGGACAGGGGCACAGATACGCAGTATTTT. It codes for CASSRDRGTDTQYF. This chain uses TRBV25-1 with TRBJ2-3; TRBD1 aligns across 9 bases. This CDR3 has 14 amino acids. CDR1 and CDR2 from the germline V gene are MGHDK and SYGVNS. The J segment lost 1 base and the V segment lost 6 bases, leaving 2 bases of the junction unmatched.

The chain recombines TRBV7-9 with TRBJ2-5, with D maybe TRBD2 (6 bases). The ends were cut back, 3 bases at V and 4 bases at J, with 9 bases in the middle. The CDR3 totals 13 residues. The germline CDR1 and CDR2 sequences are SEHNR and FQNEAQ (reference sequence). In DNA form, the CDR3 reads TGTGCCAGCAGCTTTGTGGGGGGAGAGACCCAGTACTTC. It yields the protein CASSFVGGETQYF.

The chain uses TRBV10-3 and TRBJ2-7, with TRBD1 matching 9 bases. J gave up 2 bases and V 6 bases, and 5 bases lay outside the gene matches. Looked up from germline, CDR1 is ENHRY and CDR2 is SYGVKD. The CDR3 totals 14 residues. The CDR3 sequence: CAIRQGQGPYEQYF. The DNA of the CDR3 is TGTGCCATCAGACAGGGACAGGGACCCTACGAGCAGTACTTC.

The V and J genes are TRBV5-1 and TRBJ1-2; no definite D call. The CDR3 contains 15 residues. The V and J ends lost 4 bases and 8 bases respectively, with 21 bases between them. In germline, CDR1 is SGHRS, CDR2 YFSETQ. CDR3 in DNA: TGCGCCAGCAGCCTCGAGGTCTTGGGGAAAATGGGCTACACCTTC. Amino acid sequence: CASSLEVLGKMGYTF.

The chain recombines TRBV5-1 with TRBJ1-2; D is unresolved. Germline V gives CDR1 SGHRS, CDR2 YFSETQ. The V end lost 0 bases, the J end lost 1 base, and 10 bases lay between the germline ends. CDR3 length: 15 amino acids. The CDR3 sequence: CASSLGIKDNYGYTF. Here the CDR3 DNA reads TGCGCCAGCAGCTTGGGGATTAAAGATAACTATGGCTACACCTTC.

The chain carries TRBV4-2 and TRBJ2-1; D unclear. The V gene's germline CDR1 is LGHNA and CDR2 YNFKEQ. The length of the CDR3 is 15 residues. With 0 bases removed from V and 5 bases from J, the gap between germline ends came to 11 bases. This CDR3 is CASSQDIMSDNEQFF. The CDR3 coding sequence is TGTGCCAGCAGCCAAGATATTATGTCCGACAATGAGCAGTTCTTC.

The J gene is TRBJ2-3, the V gene TRBV10-1, with 14 bases fitting TRBD2. The CDR3 sequence is 19 residues long. Germline-derived CDR1 and CDR2 are WNHNN and SYGVQD (reference sequence). V dropped 0 bases and J dropped 1; count of bases not matched to a gene: 6. CDR3 DNA: TGCGCCAGCAGTGAGTCGATAGGACTAGCGGGGGGACGCACAGATACGCAGTATTTT. This gives the protein CASSESIGLAGGRTDTQYF.

J is TRBJ2-7 and V is TRBV12-3 or TRBV12-4, with 7 positions matching TRBD1. The CDR3 loop spans 13 amino acids. Trimming at V came to 8 bases and at J to 2 bases, leaving 6 bases not matched to a gene. Here the CDR3 reads CASQRTGPYEQYF. The CDR3 DNA follows: TGTGCCAGCCAGAGGACAGGACCCTACGAGCAGTACTTC.

V and J are TRBV7-2 and TRBJ2-3; tentative D call: TRBD2 (6 bases). CDR1 is SGHTA and CDR2 is FQGNSA in the germline V gene. Deletions cut 2 bases from V and 0 bases from J, with 18 bases between. This CDR3 contains 18 residues. In DNA form, the CDR3 reads TGTGCCAGCAGCTTAATCCCCATATTCGGGGGAAGCACAGATACGCAGTATTTT. Translating gives CASSLIPIFGGSTDTQYF.

The chain carries TRBV10-1 and TRBJ2-7; D possibly corresponds to TRBD2 (5 bases). The germline V and J ends were trimmed by 10 bases and 6 bases, with 16 bases remaining between them. Germline CDR1 WNHNN, CDR2 SYGVQD (reference sequence). The CDR3 extends over 12 amino acids. The CDR3, as DNA: TGCGCCATAAGCACGGACCGGGGCGAGCAGTACTTC. Protein: CAISTDRGEQYF.

CDR3 nucleotides: TGTGCCAGCAGCCAGGGGTTAGGGGATAGCGGCTACACCTTC. Its translation is CASSQGLGDSGYTF. The rearrangement joins TRBV9 to TRBJ1-2, with D possibly TRBD1 on 6 matching bases. Trimming shortened V by 4 bases and J by 8 bases, and 18 bases separated the two germline ends. The germline V gene has CDR1 SGDLS and CDR2 YYNGEE. The length of the CDR3 is 14 residues.

The chain is built from TRBV11-2 and TRBJ1-1; D gene ambiguous. Per germline, CDR1 SGHAT and CDR2 FQNNGV. Between the trimmed V and J ends, which lost 3 bases and 0 bases, there was a span of 2 bases. CDR3 length: 12 residues. The CDR3 spells CASSFLNTEAFF. The CDR3 nucleotides read TGTGCCAGCAGCTTTTTGAACACTGAAGCTTTCTTT.

This chain connects TRBV6-1 to TRBJ2-7; a weak D match, TRBD1 (6 bases). Between the trimmed V and J ends, which lost 3 bases and 3 bases, there was a span of 9 bases. The V gene's germline CDR1 is MNHNS and CDR2 SASEGT. The CDR3 is 13 amino acids. CDR3 amino acids: CASSDGRGYEQYF. The CDR3 DNA reads TGTGCCAGCAGTGACGGCAGGGGCTACGAGCAGTACTTC.

CDR3 protein: CASTRDRGYNNEQFF. CDR3 coding DNA: TGTGCCAGCACCAGAGACAGGGGGTATAACAATGAGCAGTTCTTC. This chain links TRBV2 with TRBJ2-1; TRBD1 matches 9 bases. Germline assignment: CDR1 SNHLY and CDR2 FYNNEI. The CDR3 extends over 15 amino acids. V lost 7 bases and J lost 5; bases outside the gene matches: 9.